This is a list of T cell receptor beta chains from one sample in a study of cytotoxic CD8 clonotypes in ibrutinib-treated CLL. The table came from immunoSEQ multiplex PCR; TCRdb's copy has only in-frame clones and leaves some out. Of about 130,000 clones in the sample, around 84% are singletons; the top ten hold 2.5% to 3.5%. The sample consisted of PBMCs, taken after 24 months of ibrutinib treatment. These receptors were taken from a human donor with chronic lymphocytic leukemia. The CDR3 runs from the conserved cysteine through the conserved F or W. Each record gives: V gene, clone size, J gene, D gene, CDR3 protein, CDR3 DNA. The D gene is left open where the match is weak. The size of a clone is reported for some rows only, either as once, few or many, or as a class for expanded clones.

TRBV4-1	-	TRBJ1-2	-	CASSQGGQVSHYGYTF	TGCGCCAGCAGCCAAGGAGGGCAAGTCAGCCACTATGGCTACACCTTC
TRBV7-8	-	TRBJ2-2	TRBD2	CASSSQRTSIIRELFF	TGTGCCAGCAGCTCTCAGCGGACTAGCATTATTAGGGAGCTGTTTTTT
TRBV10-3	-	TRBJ1-5	-	CAISETRDQPQHF	TGTGCCATCAGTGAGACCAGGGATCAGCCCCAGCATTTT
TRBV5-1	-	TRBJ1-5	-	CASSLGDRDQPQHF	TGCGCCAGCAGCTTGGGAGACAGAGATCAGCCCCAGCATTTT
TRBV11-1	-	TRBJ2-1	TRBD2	CASSSKAGGLGHEQFF	TGTGCCAGCAGCTCCAAAGCGGGGGGCCTGGGGCATGAGCAGTTCTTC
TRBV2	-	TRBJ1-6	TRBD1	CASNRDRAYNSPLHF	TGTGCCAGCAACAGGGACAGGGCGTATAATTCACCCCTCCACTTT
TRBV30	once	TRBJ1-2	-	CAWSGGGRASGYTF	TGTGCCTGGAGTGGAGGCGGCAGGGCGAGTGGCTACACCTTC
TRBV5-4	once	TRBJ2-7	-	CASSPDRSYEQYF	TGTGCCAGCAGCCCTGACAGGTCCTACGAGCAGTACTTC
TRBV27	-	TRBJ2-7	-	CASTSLQRGVPYEQYF	TGTGCCAGCACCTCGCTACAAAGGGGGGTCCCCTACGAGCAGTACTTC
TRBV7-9	-	TRBJ2-3	TRBD2	CASSLVRSGVSTDTQYF	TGTGCCAGCAGCTTAGTGCGTAGCGGGGTCAGCACAGATACGCAGTATTTT
TRBV11-2	-	TRBJ1-1	-	CASSSEALLGTEAFF	TGTGCCAGCAGCTCCGAGGCCTTACTTGGCACTGAAGCTTTCTTT
TRBV5-1	-	TRBJ2-7	TRBD2	CASSFGTSGGNSSYEQYF	TGCGCCAGCAGCTTCGGGACTAGCGGGGGGAATAGCTCCTACGAGCAGTACTTC
TRBV11-2	-	TRBJ1-2	TRBD1	CASSLAGQGEGYTF	TGTGCCAGCAGCTTAGCCGGACAGGGGGAGGGCTACACCTTC
TRBV28	-	TRBJ1-2	-	CASSSRPEGLKGYTF	TGTGCCAGCAGTTCTCGTCCTGAGGGCTTAAAAGGCTACACCTTC
TRBV10-3	once	TRBJ2-5	TRBD2	CAISEAAGQETQYF	TGTGCCATCAGTGAAGCAGCGGGACAAGAGACCCAGTACTTC
TRBV6-1	-	TRBJ2-2	-	CASSAGNRVAGELFF	TGTGCCAGCAGTGCTGGGAACAGGGTGGCCGGGGAGCTGTTTTTT
TRBV29-1	few	TRBJ1-4	-	CSVEVLGKLFF	TGCAGCGTTGAGGTGTTGGGAAAACTGTTTTTT
TRBV7-2	few	TRBJ1-5	-	CASSLGMNRHQPQHF	TGTGCCAGCAGTTTGGGAATGAATAGGCATCAGCCCCAGCATTTT
TRBV6-1	-	TRBJ2-7	-	CASSRAGPSSYEQYF	TGTGCCAGCTCCCGGGCAGGCCCGAGCTCCTACGAGCAGTACTTC
TRBV4-3	-	TRBJ2-1	TRBD1	CASSRTARDSSYNEQFF	TGCGCCAGCAGCCGGACCGCCCGGGACAGCTCCTACAATGAGCAGTTCTTC
TRBV19	-	TRBJ1-4	-	CASSSVGGGEEKLFF	TGTGCCAGTAGTTCTGTCGGGGGCGGCGAGGAAAAACTGTTTTTT
TRBV19	-	TRBJ1-2	-	CASSYTENYGYTF	TGTGCCAGTAGTTATACGGAAAACTATGGCTACACCTTC
TRBV7-2	-	TRBJ1-1	-	CASSLASGRNTEAFF	TGTGCCAGCAGCTTGGCCTCCGGACGGAACACTGAAGCTTTCTTT
TRBV9	-	TRBJ2-2	TRBD1	CASSSRDRGRFGELFF	TGTGCCAGCAGCTCACGGGACAGGGGGCGGTTCGGGGAGCTGTTTTTT
TRBV7-3	-	TRBJ1-1	-	CASSLEAGEGTEAFF	TGTGCCAGCAGCTTAGAGGCAGGGGAAGGAACTGAAGCTTTCTTT
TRBV5-1	-	TRBJ2-7	TRBD2	CASSKLAGDSYEQYF	TGCGCCAGCAGCAAACTAGCGGGCGATTCCTACGAGCAGTACTTC
TRBV5-8	-	TRBJ1-5	TRBD1	CASSSGQGLIWVNQPQHF	TGTGCCAGCAGCTCCGGACAGGGTCTAATCTGGGTGAATCAGCCCCAGCATTTT
TRBV2	few	TRBJ1-5	-	CASSEEYNQPQHF	TGTGCCAGCAGTGAAGAGTACAATCAGCCCCAGCATTTT
TRBV30	-	TRBJ2-5	-	CAWSVRQGQETQYF	TGTGCCTGGAGTGTACGTCAGGGCCAAGAGACCCAGTACTTC
TRBV10-3	-	TRBJ1-4	-	CAISGTGVTNEKLFF	TGTGCCATCAGTGGCACGGGGGTAACTAATGAAAAACTGTTTTTT
TRBV11-2	-	TRBJ1-4	-	CASSLGAGFGEKLFF	TGTGCCAGCAGCTTAGGGGCGGGGTTTGGAGAAAAACTGTTTTTT
TRBV5-1	-	TRBJ2-5	-	CASSLAGARVETQYF	TGCGCCAGCAGCTTGGCCGGGGCCAGGGTGGAGACCCAGTACTTC
TRBV19	-	TRBJ1-2	-	CASSIEASRGYTF	TGTGCCAGTAGTATAGAGGCCTCCCGGGGCTACACCTTC